One and the same sample provided the 18 T cell receptor beta chains below, sequenced in a study of T cells in Graves' hyperthyroidism and ophthalmopathy (dated by TCRdb to between 2018 and 2021). The library was made by multiplex PCR. Sequencing instrument: Illumina HiSeq 2000. The TCR beta CDR3 regions were amplified from RNA transcripts. The first round of RT-PCR for the TCR CDR3 was performed with the HTBI primer set and the Qiagen OneStep RT-PCR kit. Clones were called with MiXCR by TCRdb after fastp trimmed the public reads at Q25, and only in-frame beta chains were retained. A single entry per CDR3 protein holds the most common genes and DNA from its merged rows. In this sample the table shows under 800,000 distinct CDR3 sequences, 11% to 15% of which occur a single time. Of the sample, around 9.6% falls within the top ten clones. The sample consisted of blood. These receptors were taken from a woman between 18 and 30 years old with Graves' hyperthyroidism.

The rearrangement uses TRBV18 and TRBJ2-2; 12 nucleotides agree with TRBD2. The V segment lost 2 bases and the J segment 6 bases; nucleotides outside the gene matches: 7. The CDR3 covers 17 residues. CDR1 is KGHSH, CDR2 LQKENI, per germline. The CDR3 loop is CASSPKLAGGDPGELFF. In DNA, the CDR3 is TGTGCCAGCTCACCAAAACTAGCGGGAGGAGACCCCGGGGAGCTGTTTTTT.

This clonotype came up many times. The chain employs TRBV4-1 and TRBJ2-2; TRBD2 matches 8 bases. This CDR3 is built from 17 residues. The V segment lost 1 base and the J segment 5 bases; nucleotides outside the gene matches: 9. The germline V gene encodes CDR1 MGHRA and CDR2 YSYEKL. The CDR3, as DNA: TGCGCCAGCAGCCAAGTGTTGGCGGGAGGAGGTACCGGGGAGCTGTTTTTT. Translation: CASSQVLAGGGTGELFF.

The chain combines TRBV5-1 with TRBJ2-7; D is perhaps TRBD2 (5 bases). In germline, CDR1 is SGHRS, CDR2 YFSETQ. This CDR3 is built from 14 residues. The V end lost 0 bases, the J end lost 5 bases, and 12 bases lay between the germline ends. Here the CDR3 reads CASSLGVGKHEQYF. The CDR3 nucleotides are TGCGCCAGCAGCTTGGGTGTCGGGAAACACGAGCAGTACTTC.

The chain joins TRBV9 to TRBJ1-1, with no clear D. Trimming took 3 bases from V and 0 from J, leaving 12 bases between them. This CDR3 is 15 amino acids long. Germline V CDR1 and CDR2: SGDLS, YYNGEE. The CDR3 coding sequence is TGTGCCAGCAGCGATGGCAGCTACATGAACACTGAAGCTTTCTTT. This codes for CASSDGSYMNTEAFF.

This clonotype was detected ten times or more. The V gene is TRBV18, the J gene TRBJ2-5; D unclear. Trimming pared 2 bases from V and 3 bases from J, leaving 13 bases between. Germline values: CDR1 KGHSH, CDR2 LQKENI. The CDR3 is made up of 15 amino acids. CDR3 DNA sequence: TGTGCCAGCTCACCAAATTCTCGGTACGAAGAGACCCAGTACTTC. Protein: CASSPNSRYEETQYF.

On this clonotype: Likely a read error: the CDR3 ends without its conserved phenylalanine or tryptophan. The chain is built from TRBV19 and TRBJ1-1; D uncertain. The V end was cut by 3 bases, the J end by 5 bases, with 10 bases between. Germline CDR1 LNHDA, CDR2 SQIVND (reference sequence). The CDR3 extends over 13 amino acids. CDR3 residues: CASSISVRTEAFL. DNA for the CDR3: TGTGCCAGTAGTATCTCCGTTCGTACTGAAGCTTTCCTT.

This clonotype has at least ten counts. The V call is TRBV2, the J call TRBJ1-5; TRBD1 might be the D (5 bases). Germline CDR1 and CDR2: SNHLY and FYNNEI. This CDR3 contains 16 residues. Trimming left V 2 bases short and J 6 bases short, with 17 bases between. The CDR3 region is CASSERLSGLSQPQHF. The CDR3 nucleotides read TGTGCCAGCAGTGAAAGGTTGTCAGGGCTAAGTCAGCCCCAGCATTTT.

This clonotype was seen a few times. V and J are TRBV14 and TRBJ1-2; no clear D. There are 16 residues in the CDR3. Deletions cut 0 bases from V and 2 bases from J, with 13 bases between. Germline CDR1 is SGHDN and CDR2 is FVKESK. CDR3 sequence reads: CASSQDYYSSNYGYTF. In DNA, the CDR3 is TGTGCCAGCAGCCAAGATTACTATAGCTCAAACTATGGCTACACCTTC.

This clonotype was found a few times. The rearrangement uses TRBV7-2 and TRBJ2-3, with D unresolved. V shed 1 base and J shed 8 bases, with 4 bases lying between them. The germline gives CDR1 SGHTA, CDR2 FQGNSA. The CDR3 totals 11 residues. Here the CDR3 reads CASSLVSTQYF. CDR3 DNA: TGTGCCAGCAGCTTAGTATCTACGCAGTATTTT.

This clonotype was found a few times. This sequence joins TRBV11-2 and TRBJ2-4; 8 bases align to TRBD2. The CDR3 contains 16 residues. CDR1 and CDR2 (germline): SGHAT, FQNNGV. Trimming removed 7 bases from V and 1 base from J; junction bases left unmatched: 9. The CDR3 spells CASKSLGGVAKNIQYF. CDR3 bases: TGTGCCAGCAAGAGCCTCGGGGGGGTCGCCAAAAACATTCAGTACTTC.

As for this clonotype: The junction departs from the called germline gene at one end, perhaps through a read error. The chain employs TRBV11-3 and TRBJ1-1; possible D gene TRBD1, 5 bases. Germline values: CDR1 SGHNT, CDR2 YENEEA. The CDR3 spans 13 residues. This CDR3 reads CGSSQGDDTEAFF. The DNA for the CDR3 is TGTGGCAGCAGCCAGGGAGATGACACTGAAGCTTTCTTT.

Many counts were recorded for this clonotype. V gene TRBV5-8 combines with J gene TRBJ2-5, with 9 bases fitting TRBD2. The CDR3 has 16 amino acids. CDR1 and CDR2 (germline): SGHTS, YDEGEE. Unmatched junction bases numbered 8, after V lost 4 bases and J lost 1 base. The CDR3 reads CASSAPTSGAQETQYF. The DNA of the CDR3 is TGTGCCAGCAGCGCCCCGACTAGCGGAGCCCAAGAGACCCAGTACTTC.

This clonotype was detected only a few times. This CDR3 is missing its conserved last phenylalanine or tryptophan, likely due to a read error. The CDR3 protein is CASSSGGPNTGELFL. CDR3 DNA: TGTGCCAGCAGCTCAGGGGGCCCGAACACCGGGGAGCTGTTTCTT. This chain uses TRBV7-2 with TRBJ2-2; 8 bases agree with TRBD1. The CDR3 totals 15 residues. Germline V CDR1 and CDR2: SGHTA, FQGNSA. V was pared by 4 bases and J by 0 bases, with 1 base of the junction left unmatched.

This clonotype appeared a few times. V usage is TRBV4-2 and J usage is TRBJ1-2; no firm D call. The CDR3 contains 15 residues. Per the germline V gene, CDR1 is LGHNA and CDR2 is YNFKEQ. V lost 0 bases and J lost 4, with 12 bases in between. The CDR3 sequence: CASSQERTEIYGYTF. The CDR3 bases are TGTGCCAGCAGCCAAGAACGTACAGAGATCTATGGCTACACCTTC.

This clonotype has a count of ten or more. The chain employs TRBV28 and TRBJ2-4; D uncertain. The CDR3 contains 12 residues. CDR1 and CDR2 from the germline V gene are MDHEN and SYDVKM. V lost 5 bases to trimming and J lost 6 bases, with 8 bases between them. The CDR3 region has the DNA TGTGCCAGCAGTCTCGACTTAAACATTCAGTACTTC. Protein sequence: CASSLDLNIQYF.

In this sample, this clonotype turned up many times. V is TRBV12-3 or TRBV12-4 and J is TRBJ2-1; D is possibly TRBD1 (6 bases). CDR3 length: 14 amino acids. V was clipped by 3 bases and J by 4 bases, with 10 bases between them. The CDR3 DNA is TGTGCCAGCAGTTTGTGGCAGGGGTACAATGAGCAGTTCTTC. Protein sequence: CASSLWQGYNEQFF.

In this sample, this clonotype turned up many times. The rearrangement joins TRBV7-9 to TRBJ2-7; unclear D gene. Trimming removed 3 bases from V and 0 bases from J, with 9 bases in between. Germline V CDR1 and CDR2: SEHNR, FQNEAQ (reference sequence). CDR3 length equals 14 residues. The CDR3 coding sequence is TGTGCCAGCAGCTTCGGGTGGAGCTCCTACGAGCAGTACTTC. This translates into CASSFGWSSYEQYF.

The rearrangement joins TRBV29-1 to TRBJ2-3; 7 positions match TRBD2. This CDR3 has 13 residues. Per germline, CDR1 SQVTM and CDR2 ANQGSEA. J lost 6 bases, V lost 4 bases, and 7 bases had no gene match. Written as DNA, the CDR3 is TGCAGCGTTGGATGGGGAGGGGAGGATACGCAGTATTTT. As protein: CSVGWGGEDTQYF.